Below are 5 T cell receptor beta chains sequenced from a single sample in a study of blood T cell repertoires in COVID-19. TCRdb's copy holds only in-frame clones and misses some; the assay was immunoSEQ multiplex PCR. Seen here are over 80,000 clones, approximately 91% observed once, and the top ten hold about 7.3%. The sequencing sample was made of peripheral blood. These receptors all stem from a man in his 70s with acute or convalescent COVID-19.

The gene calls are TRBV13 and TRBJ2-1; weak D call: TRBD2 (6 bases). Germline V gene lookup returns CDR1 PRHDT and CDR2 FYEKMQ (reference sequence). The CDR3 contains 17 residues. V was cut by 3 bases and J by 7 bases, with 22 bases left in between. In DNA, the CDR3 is TGTGCCAGCAGCTTCTCGACCGGGACTGCCCGAGATAATGAGCAGTTCTTC. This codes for CASSFSTGTARDNEQFF. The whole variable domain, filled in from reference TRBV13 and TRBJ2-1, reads AAGVIQSPRHLIKEKRETATLKCYPIPRHDTVYWYQQGPGQDPQFLISFYEKMQSDKGSIPDRFSAQQFSDYHSELNMSSLELGDSALYFCASSFSTGTARDNEQFFGPGTRLTVL.

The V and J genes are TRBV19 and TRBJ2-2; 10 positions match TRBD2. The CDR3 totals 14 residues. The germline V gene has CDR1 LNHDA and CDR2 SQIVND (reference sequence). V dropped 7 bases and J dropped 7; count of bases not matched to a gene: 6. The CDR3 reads CASISGLALGELFF. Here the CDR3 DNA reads TGTGCCAGTATTTCGGGACTAGCGCTCGGGGAGCTGTTTTTT. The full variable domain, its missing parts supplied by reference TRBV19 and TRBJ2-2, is DGGITQSPKYLFRKEGQNVTLSCEQNLNHDAMYWYRQDPGQGLRLIYYSQIVNDFQKGDIAEGYSVSREKKESFPLTVTSAQKNPTAFYLCASISGLALGELFFGEGSRLTVL.

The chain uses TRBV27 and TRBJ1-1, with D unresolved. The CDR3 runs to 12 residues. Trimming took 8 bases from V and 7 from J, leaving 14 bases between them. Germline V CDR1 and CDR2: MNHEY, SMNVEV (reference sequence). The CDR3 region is CASWRQIGEAFF. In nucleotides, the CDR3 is TGTGCCAGCTGGCGGCAAATCGGTGAAGCTTTCTTT.

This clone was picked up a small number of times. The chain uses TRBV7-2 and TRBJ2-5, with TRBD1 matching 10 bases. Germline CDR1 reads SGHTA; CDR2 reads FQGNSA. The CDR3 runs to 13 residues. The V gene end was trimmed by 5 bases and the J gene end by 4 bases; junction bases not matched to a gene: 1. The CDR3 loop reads CASSDRGRETQYF. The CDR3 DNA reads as TGTGCCAGCAGCGACAGGGGGCGAGAGACCCAGTACTTC.

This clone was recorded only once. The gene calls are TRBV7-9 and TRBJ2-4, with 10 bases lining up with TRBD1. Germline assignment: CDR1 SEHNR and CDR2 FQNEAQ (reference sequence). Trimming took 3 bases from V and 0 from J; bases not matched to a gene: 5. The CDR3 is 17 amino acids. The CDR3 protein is CASSFSGTGVAKNIQYF. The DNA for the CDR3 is TGTGCCAGCAGCTTTTCCGGGACAGGGGTAGCCAAAAACATTCAGTACTTC.